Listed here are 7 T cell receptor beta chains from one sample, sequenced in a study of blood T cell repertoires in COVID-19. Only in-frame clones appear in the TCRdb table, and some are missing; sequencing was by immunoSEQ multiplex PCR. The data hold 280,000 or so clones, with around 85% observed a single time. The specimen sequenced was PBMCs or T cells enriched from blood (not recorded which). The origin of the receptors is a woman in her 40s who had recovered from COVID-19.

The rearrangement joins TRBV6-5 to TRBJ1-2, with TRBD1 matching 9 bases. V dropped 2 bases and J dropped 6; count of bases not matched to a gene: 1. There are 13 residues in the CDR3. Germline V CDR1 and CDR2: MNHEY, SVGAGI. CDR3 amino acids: CASSYRQGDGYTF. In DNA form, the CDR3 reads TGTGCCAGCAGTTACCGACAGGGGGATGGCTACACCTTC.

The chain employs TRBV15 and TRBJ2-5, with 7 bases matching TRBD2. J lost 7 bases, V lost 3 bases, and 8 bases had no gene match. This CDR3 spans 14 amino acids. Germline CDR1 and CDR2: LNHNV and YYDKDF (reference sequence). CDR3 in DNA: TGTGCCACCAGCAGGGGGGGGTTTGGGGTGACCCAGTACTTC. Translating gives CATSRGGFGVTQYF.

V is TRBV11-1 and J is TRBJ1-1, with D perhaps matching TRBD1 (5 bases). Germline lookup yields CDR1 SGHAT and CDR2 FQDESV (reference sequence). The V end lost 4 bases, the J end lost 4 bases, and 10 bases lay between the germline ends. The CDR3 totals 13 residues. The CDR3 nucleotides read TGTGCCAGCAGCTGGCAGGGTGGCACTGAAGCTTTCTTT. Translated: CASSWQGGTEAFF. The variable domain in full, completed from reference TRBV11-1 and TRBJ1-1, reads EAEVAQSPRYKITEKSQAVAFWCDPISGHATLYWYRQILGQGPELLVQFQDESVVDDSQLPKDRFSAERLKGVDSTLKIQPAELGDSAMYLCASSWQGGTEAFFGQGTRLTVV.

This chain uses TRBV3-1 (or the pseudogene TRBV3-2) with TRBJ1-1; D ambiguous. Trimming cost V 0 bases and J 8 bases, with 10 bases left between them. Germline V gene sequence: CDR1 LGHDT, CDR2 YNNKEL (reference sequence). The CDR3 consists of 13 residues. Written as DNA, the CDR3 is TGTGCCAGCAGCCAAGATGGTCCGGGGGAAGCTTTCTTT. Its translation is CASSQDGPGEAFF.

The CDR3 reads CASSFSGVREQYF. CDR3 bases: TGTGCCAGCAGCTTTTCGGGGGTCCGGGAGCAGTACTTC. V usage is TRBV7-2 and J usage is TRBJ2-7; TRBD2 is a possible D gene (6 bases). Germline loops: CDR1 SGHTA, CDR2 FQGNSA. Between the trimmed V and J ends, which lost 3 bases and 7 bases, there was a span of 13 bases. The CDR3 is made up of 13 amino acids.

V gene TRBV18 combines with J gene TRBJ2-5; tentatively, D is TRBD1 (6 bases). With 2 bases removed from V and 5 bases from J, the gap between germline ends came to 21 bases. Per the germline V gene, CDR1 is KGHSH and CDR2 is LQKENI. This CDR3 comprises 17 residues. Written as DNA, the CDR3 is TGTGCCAGCTCACCAAAAGCTGCGCAGGGGCGAGGGGAGACCCAGTACTTC. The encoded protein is CASSPKAAQGRGETQYF.

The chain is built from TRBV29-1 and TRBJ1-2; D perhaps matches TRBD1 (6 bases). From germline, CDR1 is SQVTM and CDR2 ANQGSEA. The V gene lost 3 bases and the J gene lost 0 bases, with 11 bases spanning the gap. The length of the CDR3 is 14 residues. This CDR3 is CSVDTTGANYGYTF. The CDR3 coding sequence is TGCAGCGTTGACACGACAGGAGCTAACTATGGCTACACCTTC.